This TCR beta chain was sequenced in a study of T cells in tumors after PD-1 blockade. On the study more broadly: Treatment was either pembrolizumab 200 mg every 3 weeks or cemiplimab 350 mg every 2 weeks. Daily vismodegib 150 mg continued in a subset of anti-PD-1-treated patients.

Remarks on this clone: The antigen is unknown.

Regarding the study as a whole: Blood contained about 40% of the tumor's TCR clonotypes.

Here immunoSEQ multiplex PCR was the method, and the copy in TCRdb shows in-frame clones only, minus some. The top ten hold over 7.5% of the sample, which has 45,000 or so clones, 65% to 85% seen once. This CDR3 comprises 16 residues. Germline CDR1 LNHDA, CDR2 SQIVND (reference sequence). V was cut by 3 bases and J by 3 bases, with 15 bases left in between. Sample: PBMCs, taken before anti-PD-1 therapy. The chain carries TRBV19 and TRBJ1-5; D is unclear. This clonotype was obtained from a human donor with advanced basal cell or squamous cell carcinoma (not recorded which). DNA of the CDR3: TGTGCCAGTAGTATCGCACCACGGCAGACCAATCAGCCCCAGCATTTT. Translated, it gives CASSIAPRQTNQPQHF.